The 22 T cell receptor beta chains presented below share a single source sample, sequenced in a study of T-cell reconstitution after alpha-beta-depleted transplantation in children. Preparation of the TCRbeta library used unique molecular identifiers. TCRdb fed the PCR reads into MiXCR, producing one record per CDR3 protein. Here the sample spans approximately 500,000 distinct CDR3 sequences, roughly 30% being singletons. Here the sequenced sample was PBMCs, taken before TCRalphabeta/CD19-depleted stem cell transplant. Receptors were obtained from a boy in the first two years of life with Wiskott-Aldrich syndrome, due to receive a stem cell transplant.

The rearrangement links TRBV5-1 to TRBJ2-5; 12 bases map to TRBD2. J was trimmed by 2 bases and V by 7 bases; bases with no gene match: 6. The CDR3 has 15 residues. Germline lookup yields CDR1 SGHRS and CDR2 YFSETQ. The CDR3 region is CASGGTSGPQETQYF. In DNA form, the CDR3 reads TGCGCCAGCGGCGGGACTAGCGGGCCTCAAGAGACCCAGTACTTC.

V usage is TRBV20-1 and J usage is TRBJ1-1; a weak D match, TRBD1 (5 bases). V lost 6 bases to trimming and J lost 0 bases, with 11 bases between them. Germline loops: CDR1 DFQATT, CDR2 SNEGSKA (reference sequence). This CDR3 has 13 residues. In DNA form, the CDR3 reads TGCAGTGCCGGGAGGGACTTGAACACTGAAGCTTTCTTT. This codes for CSAGRDLNTEAFF.

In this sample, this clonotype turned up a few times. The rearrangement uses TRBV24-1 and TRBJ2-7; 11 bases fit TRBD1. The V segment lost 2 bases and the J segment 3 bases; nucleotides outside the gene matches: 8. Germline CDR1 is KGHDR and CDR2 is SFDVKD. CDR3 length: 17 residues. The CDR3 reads CATSDSRPGQGDYEQYF. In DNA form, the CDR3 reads TGTGCCACCAGTGATTCAAGACCGGGACAGGGGGACTACGAGCAGTACTTC.

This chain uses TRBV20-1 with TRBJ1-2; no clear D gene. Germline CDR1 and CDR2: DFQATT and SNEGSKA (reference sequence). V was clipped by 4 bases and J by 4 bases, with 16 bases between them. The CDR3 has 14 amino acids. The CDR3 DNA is TGCAGTGCTAAGGTCCCGAGTAGTCCCTATGGCTACACCTTC. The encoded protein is CSAKVPSSPYGYTF.

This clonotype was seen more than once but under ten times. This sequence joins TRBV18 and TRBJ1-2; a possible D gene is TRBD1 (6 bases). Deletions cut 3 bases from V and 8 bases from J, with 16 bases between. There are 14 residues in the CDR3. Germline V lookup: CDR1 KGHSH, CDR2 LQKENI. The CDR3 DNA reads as TGTGCCAGCTCACCCGAAACAGGGTCGGGGGGCTACACCTTC. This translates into CASSPETGSGGYTF.

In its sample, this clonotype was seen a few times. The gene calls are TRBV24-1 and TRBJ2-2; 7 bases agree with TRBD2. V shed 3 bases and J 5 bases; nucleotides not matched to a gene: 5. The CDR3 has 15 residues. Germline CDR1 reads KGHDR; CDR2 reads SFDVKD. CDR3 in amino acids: CATSDREAITGELFF. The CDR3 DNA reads TGTGCCACCAGTGATCGGGAGGCCATAACCGGGGAGCTGTTTTTT.

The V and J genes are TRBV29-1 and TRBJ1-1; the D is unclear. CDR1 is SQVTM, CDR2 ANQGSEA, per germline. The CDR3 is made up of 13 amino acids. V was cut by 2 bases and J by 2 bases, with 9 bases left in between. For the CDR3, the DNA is TGCAGCGTTGAACGGCAGATAAACACTGAAGCTTTCTTT. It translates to CSVERQINTEAFF.

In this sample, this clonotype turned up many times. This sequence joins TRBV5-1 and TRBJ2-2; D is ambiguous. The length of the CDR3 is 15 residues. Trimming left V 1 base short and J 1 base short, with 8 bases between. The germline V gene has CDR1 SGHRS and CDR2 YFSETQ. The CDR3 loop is CASSLTSLNTGELFF. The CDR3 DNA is TGCGCCAGCAGCTTGACGTCGTTGAACACCGGGGAGCTGTTTTTT.

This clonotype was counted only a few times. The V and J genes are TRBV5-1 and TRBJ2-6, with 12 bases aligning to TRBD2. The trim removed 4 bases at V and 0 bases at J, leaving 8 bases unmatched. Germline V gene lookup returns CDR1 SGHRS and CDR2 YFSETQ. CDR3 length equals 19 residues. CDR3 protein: CASSAWTSGALSGANVLTF. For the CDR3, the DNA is TGCGCCAGCAGCGCCTGGACTAGCGGGGCCCTCTCTGGGGCCAACGTCCTGACTTTC. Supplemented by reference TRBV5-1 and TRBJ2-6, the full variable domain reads KAGVTQTPRYLIKTRGQQVTLSCSPISGHRSVSWYQQTPGQGLQFLFEYFSETQRNKGNFPGRFSGRQFSNSRSEMNVSTLELGDSALYLCASSAWTSGALSGANVLTFGAGSRLTVL.

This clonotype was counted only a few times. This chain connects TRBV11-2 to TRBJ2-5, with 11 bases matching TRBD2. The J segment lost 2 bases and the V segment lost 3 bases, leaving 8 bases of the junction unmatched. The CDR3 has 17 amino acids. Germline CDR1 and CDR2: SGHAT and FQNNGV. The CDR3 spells CASSLGILAGAQETQYF. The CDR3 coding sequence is TGTGCCAGCAGCTTGGGAATACTAGCGGGGGCACAAGAGACCCAGTACTTC.

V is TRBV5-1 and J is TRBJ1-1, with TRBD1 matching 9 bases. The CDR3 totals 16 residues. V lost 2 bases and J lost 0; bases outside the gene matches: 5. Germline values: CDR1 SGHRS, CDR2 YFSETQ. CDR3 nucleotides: TGCGCCAGCAGCTTATGGACAGGGGCCTTGAACACTGAAGCTTTCTTT. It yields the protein CASSLWTGALNTEAFF.

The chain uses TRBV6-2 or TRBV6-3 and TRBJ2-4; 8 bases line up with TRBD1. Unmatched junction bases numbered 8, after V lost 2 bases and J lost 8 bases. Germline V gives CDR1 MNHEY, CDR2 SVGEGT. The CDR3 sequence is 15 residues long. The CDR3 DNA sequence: TGTGCCAGCAGTTACCGGACAGGGATAGGGGACATTCAGTACTTC. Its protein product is CASSYRTGIGDIQYF.

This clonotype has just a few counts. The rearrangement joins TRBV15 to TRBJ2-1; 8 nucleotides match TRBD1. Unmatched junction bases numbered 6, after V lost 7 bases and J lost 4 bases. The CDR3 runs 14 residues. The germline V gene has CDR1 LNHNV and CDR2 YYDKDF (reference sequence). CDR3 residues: CATIETGAYNEQFF. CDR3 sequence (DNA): TGTGCCACCATTGAGACAGGGGCGTACAATGAGCAGTTCTTC.

The CDR3 DNA reads as TGTGCCAGCAGCTTACATAGCGGGGGGGTTTACGAGCAGTACTTC. The encoded protein is CASSLHSGGVYEQYF. J is TRBJ2-7 and V is TRBV7-2; 11 bases map to TRBD2. Losses at the gene ends were 2 bases for V and 4 bases for J; bases not matched to a gene: 4. This CDR3 has 15 residues. Germline V gene lookup returns CDR1 SGHTA and CDR2 FQGNSA.

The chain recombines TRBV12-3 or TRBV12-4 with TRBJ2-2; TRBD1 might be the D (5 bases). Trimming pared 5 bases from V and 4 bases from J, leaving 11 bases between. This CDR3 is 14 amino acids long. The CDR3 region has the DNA TGTGCCAGCAGTCAGGACACCTCCACCGGGGAGCTGTTTTTT. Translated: CASSQDTSTGELFF.

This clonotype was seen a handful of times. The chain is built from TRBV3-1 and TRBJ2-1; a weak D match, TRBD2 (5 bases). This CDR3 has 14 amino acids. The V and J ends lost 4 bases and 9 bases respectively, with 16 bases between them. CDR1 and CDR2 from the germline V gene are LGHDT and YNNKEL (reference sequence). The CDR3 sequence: CASSPRGSSREQFF. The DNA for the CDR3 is TGTGCCAGCAGCCCCCGAGGGAGTAGCCGTGAGCAGTTCTTC.

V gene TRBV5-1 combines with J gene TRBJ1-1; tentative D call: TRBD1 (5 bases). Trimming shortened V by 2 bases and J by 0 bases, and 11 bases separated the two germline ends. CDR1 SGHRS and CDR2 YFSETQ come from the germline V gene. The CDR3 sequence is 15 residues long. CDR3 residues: CASSLGTNLNTEAFF. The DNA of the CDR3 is TGCGCCAGCAGCTTAGGGACCAATCTGAACACTGAAGCTTTCTTT.

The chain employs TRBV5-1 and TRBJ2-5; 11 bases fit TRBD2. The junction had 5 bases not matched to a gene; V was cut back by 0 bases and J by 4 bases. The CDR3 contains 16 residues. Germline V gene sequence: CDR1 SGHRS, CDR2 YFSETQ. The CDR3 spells CASSLALAGAIETQYF. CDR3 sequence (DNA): TGCGCCAGCAGCTTGGCACTAGCGGGAGCTATAGAGACCCAGTACTTC. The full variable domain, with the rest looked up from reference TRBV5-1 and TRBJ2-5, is KAGVTQTPRYLIKTRGQQVTLSCSPISGHRSVSWYQQTPGQGLQFLFEYFSETQRNKGNFPGRFSGRQFSNSRSEMNVSTLELGDSALYLCASSLALAGAIETQYFGPGTRLLVL.

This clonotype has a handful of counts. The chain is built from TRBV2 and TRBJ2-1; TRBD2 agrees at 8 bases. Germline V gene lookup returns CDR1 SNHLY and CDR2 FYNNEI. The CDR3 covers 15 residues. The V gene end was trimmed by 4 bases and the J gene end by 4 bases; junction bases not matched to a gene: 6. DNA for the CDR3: TGTGCCAGCAGTGCAGTAGCGGGACCTTACAATGAGCAGTTCTTC. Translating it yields CASSAVAGPYNEQFF.

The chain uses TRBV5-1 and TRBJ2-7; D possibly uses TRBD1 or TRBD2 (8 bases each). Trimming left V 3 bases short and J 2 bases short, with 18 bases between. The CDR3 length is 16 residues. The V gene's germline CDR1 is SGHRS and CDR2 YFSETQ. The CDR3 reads CASSSGGTGRTYEQYF. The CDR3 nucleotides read TGCGCCAGCAGCTCGGGAGGGACAGGCCGTACCTACGAGCAGTACTTC.

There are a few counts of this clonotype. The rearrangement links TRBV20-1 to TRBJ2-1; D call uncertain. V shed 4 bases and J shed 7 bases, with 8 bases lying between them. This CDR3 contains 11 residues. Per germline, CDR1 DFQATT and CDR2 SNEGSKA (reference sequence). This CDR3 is CSATLLNEQFF. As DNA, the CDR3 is TGCAGTGCTACTCTTTTGAATGAGCAGTTCTTC.

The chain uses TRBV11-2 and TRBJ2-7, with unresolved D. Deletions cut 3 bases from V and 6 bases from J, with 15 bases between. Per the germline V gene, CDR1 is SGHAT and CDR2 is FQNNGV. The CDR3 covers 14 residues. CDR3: CASSLGLVGSEQYF. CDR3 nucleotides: TGTGCCAGCAGCTTGGGCCTCGTAGGGTCCGAGCAGTACTTC.